One and the same sample provided the 27 T cell receptor beta chains below, sequenced in a study of shared clonotypes between healthy human individuals. The method was immunoSEQ multiplex PCR; TCRdb's version includes in-frame clones alone and lacks a portion of them. The sample lists approximately 640,000 clones; approximately 79% were seen once. Source material: memory CD4+ T cells sorted from blood. Regarding subset: CD45RA-negative fraction. The receptors come from a woman in her thirties in good health.

The chain joins TRBV4-1 to TRBJ2-1; 7 bases are a match to TRBD2. The V segment lost 1 base and the J segment 5 bases; nucleotides outside the gene matches: 5. The CDR3 extends over 15 amino acids. Germline CDR1 MGHRA, CDR2 YSYEKL. The CDR3, as DNA: TGCGCCAGCAGCCAAGCGGGAGGAGTAGACAATGAGCAGTTCTTC. Its translation: CASSQAGGVDNEQFF.

The chain links TRBV7-8 to TRBJ2-7; D uncertain. The CDR3 has 15 residues. V lost 1 base and J lost 3, with 13 bases in between. CDR1 and CDR2 (germline): SGHVS, FQNEAQ. This CDR3 reads CASSLGAGSGYEQYF. Here the CDR3 DNA reads TGTGCCAGCAGCTTAGGGGCAGGTAGTGGCTACGAGCAGTACTTC.

This chain joins TRBV9 and TRBJ2-7, with a possible D match to TRBD1 (6 bases). Trimming removed 0 bases from V and 2 bases from J, with 12 bases in between. The length of the CDR3 is 15 residues. Germline CDR1 reads SGDLS; CDR2 reads YYNGEE. The CDR3: CASSVEEGGPYEQYF. The CDR3 DNA reads as TGTGCCAGCAGCGTAGAGGAAGGGGGACCCTACGAGCAGTACTTC.

This clone occurred a few times. This chain uses TRBV4-2 with TRBJ2-3; 9 bases fit TRBD1. The V gene end was trimmed by 2 bases and the J gene end by 11 bases; junction bases not matched to a gene: 14. This CDR3 is built from 16 residues. Germline CDR1 LGHNA, CDR2 YNFKEQ. Here the CDR3 DNA reads TGTGCCAGCAGCCAATCCACCCCGAGACAGGGGGGTGAGCAGTATTTT. This translates into CASSQSTPRQGGEQYF.

This clone appeared a single time. V and J are TRBV25-1 and TRBJ2-7; TRBD1 is a possible D gene (5 bases). This CDR3 is 12 amino acids long. CDR1 and CDR2 from the germline V gene are MGHDK and SYGVNS. Trimming pared 4 bases from V and 5 bases from J, leaving 9 bases between. The CDR3 DNA is TGTGCCAGCAGTGGGTCAGGGCACGAGCAGTACTTC. Translating gives CASSGSGHEQYF.

This clone occurred many times. This sequence joins TRBV20-1 and TRBJ1-2; 8 positions agree with TRBD1. This CDR3 has 11 residues. V gave up 5 bases and J gave up 8 bases; unmatched junction bases: 4. Per the germline V gene, CDR1 is DFQATT and CDR2 is SNEGSKA (reference sequence). CDR3 region: CSALQGGGYTF. The DNA of the CDR3 is TGCAGTGCTCTACAGGGGGGCGGCTACACCTTC.

The genes are TRBV28 and TRBJ1-2; tentatively, D is TRBD1 (6 bases). This CDR3 is 13 amino acids long. Germline CDR1 reads MDHEN; CDR2 reads SYDVKM. Trimming took 6 bases from V and 6 from J, leaving 14 bases between them. The CDR3 sequence is CASSSGVLNGYTF. The CDR3 nucleotides read TGTGCCAGCAGCTCAGGGGTACTCAATGGCTACACCTTC.

The V call is TRBV5-1, the J call TRBJ2-5; no clear D. Germline V gene data show CDR1 as SGHRS and CDR2 as YFSETQ. The CDR3 runs 11 residues. Trimming left V 6 bases short and J 4 bases short, with 7 bases between. The CDR3 DNA reads TGCGCCAGCAATGGCGGAGAGACCCAGTACTTC. Translation gives CASNGGETQYF. Together with reference TRBV5-1 and TRBJ2-5, the CDR3 gives the full variable domain: KAGVTQTPRYLIKTRGQQVTLSCSPISGHRSVSWYQQTPGQGLQFLFEYFSETQRNKGNFPGRFSGRQFSNSRSEMNVSTLELGDSALYLCASNGGETQYFGPGTRLLVL.

This clone was seen more than once but under ten times. The chain uses TRBV19 and TRBJ1-5; 7 nucleotides match TRBD1. The junction had 6 bases not matched to a gene; V was cut back by 5 bases and J by 5 bases. The CDR3 sequence is 14 residues long. Germline V lookup: CDR1 LNHDA, CDR2 SQIVND (reference sequence). The CDR3 is CASSPGTADQPQHF. The CDR3 DNA follows: TGTGCCAGTAGTCCCGGGACAGCCGATCAGCCCCAGCATTTT.

The chain recombines TRBV6-6 with TRBJ2-3, with D possibly being TRBD2 (6 bases). V gave up 4 bases and J gave up 4 bases, with 18 bases separating them. The CDR3 contains 16 residues. Looked up from germline, CDR1 is MNHNY and CDR2 is SVGAGI (reference sequence). CDR3 amino acids: CASSSNSGVLADTQYF. CDR3 DNA: TGTGCCAGCAGTTCGAACTCGGGGGTCTTGGCAGATACGCAGTATTTT.

J is TRBJ2-1 and V is TRBV7-8; D is perhaps TRBD2 (6 bases). This CDR3 is 16 amino acids long. Trimming removed 4 bases from V and 3 bases from J, with 16 bases in between. Looked up from germline, CDR1 is SGHVS and CDR2 is FQNEAQ. The CDR3 sequence: CASSSTGTPIYNEQFF. The CDR3 DNA reads TGTGCCAGCAGCTCGACCGGGACTCCGATCTACAATGAGCAGTTCTTC.

About this clone itself: This sample includes further DNA sequences coding for the same CDR3. The CDR3: CASSLQGAEAFF. Written as DNA, the CDR3 is TGTGCCAGCTCTCTACAGGGAGCGGAAGCTTTCTTT. The chain joins TRBV18 to TRBJ1-1; weak D call: TRBD1 (6 bases). The CDR3 is 12 amino acids. The germline V gene encodes CDR1 KGHSH and CDR2 LQKENI. The V end was cut by 6 bases, the J end by 8 bases, with 13 bases between.

This clone was seen a single time. The chain carries TRBV7-3 and TRBJ1-5, with 10 bases aligning to TRBD1. There are 15 residues in the CDR3. Trimming cost V 2 bases and J 5 bases; bases outside gene matches: 3. The germline CDR1 and CDR2 sequences are SGHTA and FQGTGA. CDR3 amino acids: CASSLAGQGYQPQHF. For the CDR3, the DNA is TGTGCCAGCAGCTTAGCGGGACAGGGGTATCAGCCCCAGCATTTT.

Of note for this clone: Distinct nucleotide sequences in the sample also encode this CDR3. V gene TRBV18 combines with J gene TRBJ1-2, with 8 bases lining up with TRBD1. CDR3 size: 13 residues. Germline CDR1 is KGHSH and CDR2 is LQKENI. The V gene end was trimmed by 6 bases and the J gene end by 3 bases; junction bases not matched to a gene: 3. DNA of the CDR3: TGTGCCAGCTCCCAGGGGGCAGACTATGGCTACACCTTC. This translates into CASSQGADYGYTF.

This clone appeared once. This chain uses TRBV19 with TRBJ1-1; D is possibly TRBD1 (5 bases). The CDR3 loop spans 13 amino acids. V lost 6 bases and J lost 5, with 13 bases in between. In germline, CDR1 is LNHDA, CDR2 SQIVND (reference sequence). The CDR3 coding sequence is TGTGCCAGTAGCTATGGGCCAGGGACTGAAGCTTTCTTT. This translates into CASSYGPGTEAFF.

The gene calls are TRBV30 and TRBJ2-1, with 10 positions matching TRBD2. The V and J ends lost 2 bases and 7 bases, in that order; junction bases with no gene match: 8. Per the germline V gene, CDR1 is GTSNPN and CDR2 is SVGIG (reference sequence). This CDR3 has 15 residues. CDR3 residues: CAWSPSGLAENEQFF. In DNA, the CDR3 is TGTGCCTGGAGTCCGAGCGGACTAGCGGAGAATGAGCAGTTCTTC.

V gene TRBV9 combines with J gene TRBJ2-1; D is unclear. Germline CDR1 SGDLS, CDR2 YYNGEE. Deletions cut 0 bases from V and 2 bases from J, with 6 bases between. The CDR3 has 14 amino acids. The CDR3 bases are TGTGCCAGCAGCGTAGGAGCAGCCTACAATGAGCAGTTCTTC. Translating gives CASSVGAAYNEQFF.

CDR3 protein: CASSFRDSLNYGYTF. CDR3 sequence (DNA): TGTGCCAGCAGCTTCCGGGACAGCCTTAACTATGGCTACACCTTC. V usage is TRBV5-4 and J usage is TRBJ1-2; TRBD1 aligns across 7 bases. This CDR3 comprises 15 residues. CDR1 and CDR2 from the germline V gene are SGHNT and YYREEE (reference sequence). J gave up 1 base and V 2 bases, and 5 bases lay outside the gene matches.

The chain has TRBV19 and TRBJ2-7; the D gene is possibly TRBD2 (5 bases). This CDR3 has 14 residues. Per the germline V gene, CDR1 is LNHDA and CDR2 is SQIVND (reference sequence). Between the trimmed V and J ends, which lost 5 bases and 0 bases, there was a span of 11 bases. CDR3: CASSSGLHSYEQYF. The DNA for the CDR3 is TGTGCCAGTAGTTCCGGACTGCACTCCTACGAGCAGTACTTC. Based on the CDR3 plus reference TRBV19 and TRBJ2-7, the full variable domain is DGGITQSPKYLFRKEGQNVTLSCEQNLNHDAMYWYRQDPGQGLRLIYYSQIVNDFQKGDIAEGYSVSREKKESFPLTVTSAQKNPTAFYLCASSSGLHSYEQYFGPGTRLTVT.

This clone was found once. The chain carries TRBV29-1 and TRBJ2-1, with TRBD2 as a possible D gene (7 bases). Trimming took off 2 bases at V and 3 bases at J, with 14 bases between the two ends. The germline CDR1 and CDR2 sequences are SQVTM and ANQGSEA. This CDR3 spans 15 amino acids. Here the CDR3 reads CSVERGGAGYNEQFF. CDR3 nucleotides: TGCAGCGTTGAAAGAGGGGGGGCCGGCTACAATGAGCAGTTCTTC.

This chain joins TRBV7-8 and TRBJ2-7; 7 bases fit TRBD2. The trim removed 0 bases at V and 2 bases at J, leaving 4 bases unmatched. CDR1 is SGHVS and CDR2 is FQNEAQ in the germline V gene. The CDR3 extends over 15 amino acids. The DNA for the CDR3 is TGTGCCAGCAGCTTAGCGGCCGGGACTACCTACGAGCAGTACTTC. Protein product: CASSLAAGTTYEQYF. The entire variable domain, with the rest obtained from reference TRBV7-8 and TRBJ2-7, is as follows: GAGVSQSPRYKVAKRGQDVALRCDPISGHVSLFWYQQALGQGPEFLTYFQNEAQLDKSGLPSDRFFAERPEGSVSTLKIQRTQQEDSAVYLCASSLAAGTTYEQYFGPGTRLTVT.

This clone was found many times. The chain combines TRBV6-5 with TRBJ2-1; 7 bases line up with TRBD2. CDR3 length: 14 amino acids. CDR1 MNHEY and CDR2 SVGAGI come from the germline V gene. J lost 4 bases, V lost 4 bases, and 4 bases had no gene match. CDR3 protein: CASSSLAAYNEQFF. For the CDR3, the DNA is TGTGCCAGCAGTTCCCTAGCGGCTTACAATGAGCAGTTCTTC.

CDR3 sequence: CASSLGIAGSRYEQYF. The CDR3 region has the DNA TGCGCCAGCAGCTTGGGGATAGCGGGGTCCCGCTACGAGCAGTACTTC. The chain couples TRBV5-1 to TRBJ2-7; TRBD2 aligns across 8 bases. V lost 0 bases and J lost 3; bases outside the gene matches: 8. This CDR3 region has 16 residues. Germline V gene sequence: CDR1 SGHRS, CDR2 YFSETQ.

The rearrangement joins TRBV28 to TRBJ2-1; 7 bases align to TRBD2. V lost 5 bases to trimming and J lost 6 bases; unmatched junction nucleotides: 13. Germline CDR1 reads MDHEN; CDR2 reads SYDVKM. There are 16 residues in the CDR3. CDR3: CASSTPGEGRGNEQFF. DNA of the CDR3: TGTGCCAGCAGTACCCCTGGGGAGGGACGAGGCAATGAGCAGTTCTTC.

The table lists this clone with a count of one. The chain joins TRBV11-3 to TRBJ2-7; TRBD1 agrees at 8 bases. The V gene's germline CDR1 is SGHNT and CDR2 YENEEA. This CDR3 spans 14 amino acids. With V trimmed by 1 base and J by 7 bases, 6 bases remained unmatched. Here the CDR3 reads CASSLGQGAREQYF. The DNA for the CDR3 is TGTGCCAGCAGCTTAGGCCAGGGGGCGCGGGAGCAGTACTTC.

This rearrangement joins TRBV7-2 to TRBJ2-1; no definite D call. V was cut by 5 bases and J by 5 bases, with 16 bases left in between. The CDR3 runs 15 residues. Germline loops: CDR1 SGHTA, CDR2 FQGNSA. As DNA, the CDR3 is TGTGCCAGCAGCCAAGGCCTAGGGATTAACAATGAGCAGTTCTTC. It yields the protein CASSQGLGINNEQFF.

This clone showed up many times. CDR3 DNA sequence: TGCGCCAGCAGCCCAGTCAACGGCAATGAGCAGTTCTTC. It specifies CASSPVNGNEQFF. V usage is TRBV10-2 and J usage is TRBJ2-1; D gene uncertain. The CDR3 totals 13 residues. The germline V and J ends were trimmed by 6 bases and 6 bases, with 12 bases remaining between them. Germline CDR1 is WSHSY and CDR2 is SAAADI.